The rows below give T cell receptor beta chains drawn from one sample of a study of PD-1 blockade in classical Hodgkin lymphoma. Clones were read by immunoSEQ multiplex PCR, and TCRdb kept only the in-frame ones, dropping some. The table records some 93,000 clones, around 80% of them present only once. The sample here was peripheral blood mononuclear cells (PBMCs), taken before the fourth cycle of nivolumab. These receptors all stem from a human donor with classical Hodgkin lymphoma. Each CDR3 is given with its conserved first and last residue. Each record gives: V gene, J gene, CDR3 protein.

TRBV4-3	TRBJ2-7	CASSQEVGGGSEQYF
TRBV11-2	TRBJ2-2	CASSYFGANTGELFF
TRBV28	TRBJ1-4	CASSFPATNEKLFF
TRBV6-6	TRBJ1-2	CASSSTTDNNYGYTF
TRBV5-1	TRBJ2-7	CASSLDQAFLEQYF
TRBV28	TRBJ2-7	CASSFQRWGTGGYYEQYF
TRBV4-2	TRBJ2-5	CASSQAFGRGGHETQYF
TRBV29-1	TRBJ2-5	CSVAGQGYGETQYF
TRBV18	TRBJ2-1	CASSPSGGRYNEQFF
TRBV6-6	TRBJ2-7	CASSLRDRTSYEQYF
TRBV28	TRBJ2-1	CASSLYLGPYEQFF
TRBV6-6	TRBJ1-1	CASSSNRYTEAFF
TRBV6-5	TRBJ2-3	CASSVGLDTQYF
TRBV7-9	TRBJ1-1	CASSLRDRNTEAFF
TRBV4-1	TRBJ2-7	CASSHIGPSYEQYF
TRBV7-2	TRBJ2-2	CASSLVRDTGELFF
TRBV4-2	TRBJ1-4	CASSQDRGQDEKLFF
TRBV2	TRBJ1-2	CASRSSLTGYGYTF
TRBV7-8	TRBJ1-6	CASSFEGPYNSPLHF
TRBV6-6	TRBJ1-3	CASIGPVRNTIYF
TRBV13	TRBJ2-1	CASSRGTNSYNEQFF
TRBV29-1	TRBJ2-3	CSATSGSPDTQYF
TRBV7-6	TRBJ2-3	CASSLNVGTGSRTDTQYF
TRBV29-1	TRBJ2-7	CSAQTAAYEQYF
TRBV25-1	-	CASSDQGPYEQYF
TRBV19	TRBJ2-1	CASSIEGGAYNEQFF
TRBV27	TRBJ1-1	CASSPRAGGTEAFF
TRBV5-6	TRBJ2-1	CASSRGREGWNEQFF
TRBV2	TRBJ2-7	CASNAGAGEQYF
TRBV5-6	TRBJ1-3	CASSLFPGSGNTIYF
TRBV7-2	TRBJ1-2	CASRRGQGQHYGYTF